The rows below give T cell receptor beta chains drawn from one sample of a study of vaccination and CD4 T cells after COVID-19. TCRdb fed the PCR reads into MiXCR, producing one record per CDR3 protein. The sample has fewer than 25,000 distinct CDR3 sequences, about two fifths seen once. These TCRs are of unknown antigen specificity. Sequenced material: cultured CD4+ T cells from blood. These receptors all stem from a human donor with COVID-19. The CDR3 runs from the conserved cysteine through the conserved F or W. The order of the fields is CDR3 protein, J gene, CDR3 length, V gene.

CDR3: CASSLGGSETQYF
J: TRBJ2-5
length: 13
V: TRBV7-2

CDR3: CASSRLLAGVGDTQYF
J: TRBJ2-3
length: 16
V: TRBV12-3/TRBV12-4

CDR3: CASSRPWGQGGGYTF
J: TRBJ1-2
length: 15
V: TRBV6-1

CDR3: CASSTVRTDTQYF
J: TRBJ2-3
length: 13
V: TRBV19

CDR3: CASAYRAQEKLFF
J: TRBJ1-4
length: 13
V: TRBV12-3/TRBV12-4

CDR3: CASTRGGDSGNTIYF
J: TRBJ1-3
length: 15
V: TRBV19

CDR3: CASSLVVQVSQYF
J: TRBJ2-3
length: 13
V: TRBV7-2

CDR3: CSVGLAGGSRAQYF
J: TRBJ2-5
length: 14
V: TRBV29-1

CDR3: CASSDPGASRSFF
J: TRBJ1-1
length: 13
V: TRBV5-6

CDR3: CASSEMGGGNQPQHF
J: TRBJ1-5
length: 15
V: TRBV2

CDR3: CASSSNTDTQYF
J: TRBJ2-3
length: 12
V: TRBV7-2

CDR3: CASSFSKGLAGGVYEQYF
J: TRBJ2-7
length: 18
V: TRBV11-3

CDR3: CASSLLFPDRGGYTF
J: TRBJ1-2
length: 15
V: TRBV5-6

CDR3: CSARDPLTGGIMNTEAFF
J: TRBJ1-1
length: 18
V: TRBV20-1

CDR3: CSAEWDSQNTGELFF
J: TRBJ2-2
length: 15
V: TRBV20-1

CDR3: CASSLRQGSTDTQYF
J: TRBJ2-3
length: 15
V: TRBV7-9

CDR3: CASSLARGLSYNSPLHF
J: TRBJ1-6
length: 17
V: TRBV6-2/TRBV6-3

CDR3: CASSKGRNQPQHF
J: TRBJ1-5
length: 13
V: TRBV19

CDR3: CASSKTTSFDETQYF
J: TRBJ2-5
length: 15
V: TRBV18

CDR3: CASSRAAGSEKLFF
J: TRBJ1-4
length: 14
V: TRBV7-2

CDR3: CASSVETVTYEQYF
J: TRBJ2-7
length: 14
V: TRBV6-1

CDR3: CASIPTGLGTEAFF
J: TRBJ1-1
length: 14
V: TRBV19

CDR3: CASSFTAAETQYF
J: TRBJ2-5
length: 13
V: TRBV5-1

CDR3: CSAVWQANYGYTF
J: TRBJ1-2
length: 13
V: TRBV29-1

CDR3: CASSQDFKGIYEQYF
J: TRBJ2-7
length: 15
V: TRBV14

CDR3: CASSPGTGGRDTQYF
J: TRBJ2-3
length: 15
V: TRBV6-1

CDR3: CASSQDRANTGELFF
J: TRBJ2-2
length: 15
V: TRBV4-1

CDR3: CASSVGDMNTEAFF
J: TRBJ1-1
length: 14
V: TRBV9

CDR3: CAALSGRGGSTDTQYF
J: TRBJ2-3
length: 16
V: TRBV10-3

CDR3: CSARAEGQGYYGYTF
J: TRBJ1-2
length: 15
V: TRBV20-1

CDR3: CASSKGKKTPLGQGKETQYF
J: TRBJ2-5
length: 20
V: TRBV21-1

CDR3: CASSLTGLNYGYTF
J: TRBJ1-2
length: 14
V: TRBV19

CDR3: CASSRYHSGTYEQYF
J: TRBJ2-7
length: 15
V: TRBV7-9

CDR3: CASSLIQGSNQPQHF
J: TRBJ1-5
length: 15
V: TRBV27

CDR3: CASRWTGGNGYTF
J: TRBJ1-2
length: 13
V: TRBV6-1

CDR3: CASSQELIATGVQPQHF
J: TRBJ1-5
length: 17
V: TRBV4-1

CDR3: CASSFVGGVYGYTF
J: TRBJ1-2
length: 14
V: TRBV12-3/TRBV12-4

CDR3: CASSPGGYRAFF
J: TRBJ1-1
length: 12
V: TRBV7-9

CDR3: CSVDTALGYTF
J: TRBJ1-2
length: 11
V: TRBV29-1

CDR3: CASSARRGLTDTQYF
J: TRBJ2-3
length: 15
V: TRBV6-4

CDR3: CASSRVDPGDEQFF
J: TRBJ2-1
length: 14
V: TRBV2

CDR3: CASGEYYGYTF
J: TRBJ1-2
length: 11
V: TRBV6-2/TRBV6-3

CDR3: CASSSRQGGGYTF
J: TRBJ1-2
length: 13
V: TRBV6-1

CDR3: CASSEPGRPFTDTQYF
J: TRBJ2-3
length: 16
V: TRBV10-1

CDR3: CAWSARGTGSGYTF
J: TRBJ1-2
length: 14
V: TRBV30

CDR3: CSARDPRGGSTDTQYF
J: TRBJ2-3
length: 16
V: TRBV20-1